This T cell receptor beta chain stems from a study of CD8 T cells in Susac syndrome (dated by TCRdb to the late 2010s). Regarding the study in general: Of the Susac syndrome patients who were sequenced, about 6 had clinically active disease and roughly 8 were in clinical remission. Repertoire sequencing was used to test whether CD8+ T cell activation and differentiation in Susac syndrome was antigen driven. At blood withdrawal, Susac syndrome patients were either therapy-naive, taking corticosteroids (in some cases with IVIg as well), or taking IVIg alone.

RNA was extracted with the RNeasy kit and about 0.5 to 1 ug was reverse transcribed using random hexamers. The immunoSEQ multiplex PCR assay, which covers 54 Vbeta and 13 Jbeta segments, was used to amplify TCR beta CDR3 regions. To correct PCR amplification bias, a synthetic template baseline was used for both primer optimization and computational correction. The authors processed their data as follows. Reads were annotated to V, D and J genes per IMGT and analyzed with immunoSEQ Analyzer, keeping only productive sequences. Clonality was calculated as one minus the Shannon entropy normalized by log2 of the number of productive unique sequences. For each patient and control, public and private clones were evaluated among the 100 most prevalent clones. Susac-specific clones were defined as absent from healthy and MS cohorts, 850 to 1,300 published viral clones and other ImmuneACCESS disease sequences. TCRdb reanalyzed the raw reads on its own, using fastp at Q25 for trimming and MiXCR for clone calling, and kept in-frame beta chains. Rows are combined by CDR3 protein, so each entry shows the most common genes and DNA. TCRdb, not the original authors, processed these V and J calls. Here the sample has 150,000 or so distinct CDR3 sequences; roughly 95% occur a single time. The top ten hold approximately 0.15% of the sample.

As for this clonotype: Its antigen is not yet known. No base quality values were provided; no much bigger clone lies one nucleotide off.

Peripheral blood CD8+ and CD4+ T cells from healthy donors, Susac syndrome patients and multiple sclerosis patients were profiled using high-throughput TCR beta sequencing. Susac syndrome patients met recently defined diagnostic criteria for definite or probable disease. Bulk CD8+ and CD4+ T cells were purified magnetically by negative isolation, whereas CD8+ TEMRA cells were enriched by FACS. Blood was collected in EDTA tubes and processed within 24 hours, with PBMCs isolated through density gradient centrifugation. PBMCs intended for TCR sequencing were cryopreserved in liquid nitrogen and thawed later in a water bath at 37 degrees C. The sorted or isolated CD4+, CD8+ and CD8+ TEMRA cells had a purity of 90% or higher. What the research found in general, with its limitations: The number of individuals in the TCR sequencing and HLA analysis was acknowledged as relatively small. In the CD4+ T cell repertoire of Susac syndrome patients, clonal expansion was not detected.

V is reduced by 6 bases and J by 4 bases, leaving a spacing of 16 bases between them. The CDR3 runs 15 residues from the cysteine to the phenylalanine. The entry retains the CDR3 DNA only, 45 bases that are in frame from base 1. For CDR1 and CDR2, the germline V gene lists MGHRA and YSYEKL. Sequencing used CD4+ T cells from PBMCs. The receptor comes from a human donor with Susac syndrome. This chain joins TRBV4-1 to TRBJ2-1, and perhaps TRBD2 as D gene, on 6 matching bases. The encoded CDR3 is CASRKLEGTYNEQFF. The DNA sequence follows: TGCGCCAGCAGAAAATTGGAGGGGACTTACAATGAGCAGTTCTTC.